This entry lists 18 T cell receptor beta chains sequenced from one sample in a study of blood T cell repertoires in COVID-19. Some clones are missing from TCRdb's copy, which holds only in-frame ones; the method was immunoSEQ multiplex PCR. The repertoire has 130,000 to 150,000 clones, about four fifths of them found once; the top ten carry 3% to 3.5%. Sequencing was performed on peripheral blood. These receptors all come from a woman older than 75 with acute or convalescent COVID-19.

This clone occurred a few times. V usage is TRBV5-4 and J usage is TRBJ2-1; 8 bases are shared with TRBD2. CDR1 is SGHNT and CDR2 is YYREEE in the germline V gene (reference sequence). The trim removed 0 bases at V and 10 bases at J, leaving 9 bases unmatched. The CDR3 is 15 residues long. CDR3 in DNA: TGTGCCAGCAGCTTGGCCCGGGGGGGCCTTCAGGAGCAGTTCTTC. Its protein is CASSLARGGLQEQFF.

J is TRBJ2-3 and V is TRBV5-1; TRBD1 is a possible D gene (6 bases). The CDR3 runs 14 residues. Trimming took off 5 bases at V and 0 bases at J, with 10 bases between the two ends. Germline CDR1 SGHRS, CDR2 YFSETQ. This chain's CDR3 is CASRVGASTDTQYF. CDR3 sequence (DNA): TGCGCCAGCAGGGTGGGGGCTAGCACAGATACGCAGTATTTT.

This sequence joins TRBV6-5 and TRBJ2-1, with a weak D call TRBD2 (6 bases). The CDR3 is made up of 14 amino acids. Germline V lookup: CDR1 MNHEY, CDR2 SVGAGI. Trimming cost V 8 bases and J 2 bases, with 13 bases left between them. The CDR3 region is CASRRGQPYNEQFF. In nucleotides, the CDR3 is TGTGCCAGCCGGCGGGGCCAGCCCTACAATGAGCAGTTCTTC.

CDR3 DNA sequence: TGTGCCAGCAGTGAAGATGTACAGAACAATCAGCCCCAGCATTTT. Protein product: CASSEDVQNNQPQHF. V usage is TRBV2 and J usage is TRBJ1-5; D gene uncertain. CDR1 SNHLY and CDR2 FYNNEI come from the germline V gene. The CDR3 has 15 amino acids. V gave up 1 base and J gave up 3 bases, with 10 bases separating them.

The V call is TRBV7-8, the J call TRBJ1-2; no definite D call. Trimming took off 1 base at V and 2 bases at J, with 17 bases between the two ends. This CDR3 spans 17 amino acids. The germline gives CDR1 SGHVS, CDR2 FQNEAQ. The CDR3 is CASSLVYLEGKNYGYTF. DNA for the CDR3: TGTGCCAGCAGCTTAGTATATTTAGAGGGCAAGAACTATGGCTACACCTTC.

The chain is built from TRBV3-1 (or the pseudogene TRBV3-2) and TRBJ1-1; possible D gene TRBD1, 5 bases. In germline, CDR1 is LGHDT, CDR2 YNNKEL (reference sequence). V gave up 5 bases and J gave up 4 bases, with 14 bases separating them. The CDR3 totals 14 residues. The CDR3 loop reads CASSLSTGGTEAFF. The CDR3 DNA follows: TGTGCCAGCAGCTTATCTACGGGGGGCACTGAAGCTTTCTTT.

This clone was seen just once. CDR3 sequence: CASSQEALAGGLSSYNEQFF. The CDR3 DNA follows: TGTGCCAGCAGCCAAGAGGCACTAGCGGGGGGTTTGAGCTCCTACAATGAGCAGTTCTTC. The rearrangement uses TRBV4-2 and TRBJ2-1, with 12 bases that match TRBD2. V trimming: 0 bases; J trimming: 0 bases; junction bases outside the gene matches: 9. CDR3 length equals 20 residues. Germline V CDR1 and CDR2: LGHNA, YNFKEQ.

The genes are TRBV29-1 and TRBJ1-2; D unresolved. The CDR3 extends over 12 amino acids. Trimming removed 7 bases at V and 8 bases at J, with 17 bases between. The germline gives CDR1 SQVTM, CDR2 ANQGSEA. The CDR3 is CSAFTALGGYTF. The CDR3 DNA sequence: TGCAGCGCCTTCACAGCTCTGGGCGGCTACACCTTC.

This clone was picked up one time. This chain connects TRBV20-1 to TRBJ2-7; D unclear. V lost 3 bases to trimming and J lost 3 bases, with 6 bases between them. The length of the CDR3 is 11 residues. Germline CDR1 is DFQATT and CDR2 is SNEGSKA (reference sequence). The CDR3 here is CSASVGYEQYF. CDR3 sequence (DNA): TGCAGTGCTAGCGTCGGCTACGAGCAGTACTTC.

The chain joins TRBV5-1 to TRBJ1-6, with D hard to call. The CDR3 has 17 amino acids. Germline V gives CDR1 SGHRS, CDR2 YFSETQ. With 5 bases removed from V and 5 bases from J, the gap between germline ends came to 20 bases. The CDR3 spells CASRRPYGRTDNSPLHF. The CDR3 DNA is TGCGCCAGCAGAAGGCCCTACGGGAGGACCGATAATTCACCCCTCCACTTT. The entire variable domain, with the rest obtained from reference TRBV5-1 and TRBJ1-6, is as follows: KAGVTQTPRYLIKTRGQQVTLSCSPISGHRSVSWYQQTPGQGLQFLFEYFSETQRNKGNFPGRFSGRQFSNSRSEMNVSTLELGDSALYLCASRRPYGRTDNSPLHFGNGTRLTVT.

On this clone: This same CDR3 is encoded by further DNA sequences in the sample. CDR3 nucleotide sequence: TGCGCCAGCAGCTTAGGACAGGGGACGTATGGCTACACCTTC. It specifies CASSLGQGTYGYTF. The J gene is TRBJ1-2, the V gene TRBV5-1; 9 nucleotides align to TRBD1. Per germline, CDR1 SGHRS and CDR2 YFSETQ. The CDR3 spans 14 residues. Trimming removed 2 bases from V and 5 bases from J; junction bases left unmatched: 4.

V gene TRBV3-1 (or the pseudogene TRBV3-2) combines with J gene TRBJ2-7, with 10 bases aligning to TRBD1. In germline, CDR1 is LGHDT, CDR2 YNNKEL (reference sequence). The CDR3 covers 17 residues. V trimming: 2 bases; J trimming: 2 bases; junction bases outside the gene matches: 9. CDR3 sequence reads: CASSQRQGASSAYEQYF. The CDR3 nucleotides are TGTGCCAGCAGCCAACGACAGGGGGCGAGTTCGGCCTACGAGCAGTACTTC.

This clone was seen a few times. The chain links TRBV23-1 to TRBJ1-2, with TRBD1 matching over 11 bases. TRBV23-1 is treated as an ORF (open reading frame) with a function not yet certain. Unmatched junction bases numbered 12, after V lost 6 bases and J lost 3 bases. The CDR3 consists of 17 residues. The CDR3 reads CASRGWTGGFSDYGYTF. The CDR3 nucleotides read TGCGCCAGCAGGGGTTGGACAGGGGGCTTTAGTGACTATGGCTACACCTTC.

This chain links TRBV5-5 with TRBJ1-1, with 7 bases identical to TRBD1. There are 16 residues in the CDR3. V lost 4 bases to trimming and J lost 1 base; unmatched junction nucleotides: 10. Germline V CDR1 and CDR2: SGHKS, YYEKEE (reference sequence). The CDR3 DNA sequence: TGTGCCAGCAGCCTGGGGACAGCTGGACAGAACACTGAAGCTTTCTTT. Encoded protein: CASSLGTAGQNTEAFF.

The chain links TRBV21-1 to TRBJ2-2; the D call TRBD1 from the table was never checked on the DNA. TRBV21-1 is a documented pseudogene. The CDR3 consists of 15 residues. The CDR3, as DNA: TGTGCCACAGGGGCAGGGAGTGCGGACACCGGGGAGCTGTTTTTT. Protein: CATGAGSADTGELFF.

The CDR3 coding sequence is TGTGCCACCAGGGCCGCAACCAGCTCCTATAATTCACCCCTCCACTTT. The encoded protein is CATRAATSSYNSPLHF. The V gene is TRBV24-1, the J gene TRBJ1-6, with unresolved D. V lost 7 bases to trimming and J lost 0 bases, with 12 bases between them. The CDR3 is made up of 16 amino acids. CDR1 KGHDR and CDR2 SFDVKD come from the germline V gene.

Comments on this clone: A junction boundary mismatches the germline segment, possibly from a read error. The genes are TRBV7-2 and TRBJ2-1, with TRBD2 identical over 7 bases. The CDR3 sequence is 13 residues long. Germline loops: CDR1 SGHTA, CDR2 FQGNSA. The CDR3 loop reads CASSLETGTILVF. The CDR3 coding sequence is TGTGCCAGCAGCTTAGAAACCGGGACTATCTTGGTCTTC.

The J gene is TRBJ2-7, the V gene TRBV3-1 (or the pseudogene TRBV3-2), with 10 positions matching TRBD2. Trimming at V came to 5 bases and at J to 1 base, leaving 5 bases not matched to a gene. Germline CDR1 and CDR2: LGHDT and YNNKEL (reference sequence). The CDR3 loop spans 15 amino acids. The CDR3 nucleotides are TGTGCCAGCAGCTTCGGGACTAGCGTATCCTACGAGCAGTACTTC. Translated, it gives CASSFGTSVSYEQYF.